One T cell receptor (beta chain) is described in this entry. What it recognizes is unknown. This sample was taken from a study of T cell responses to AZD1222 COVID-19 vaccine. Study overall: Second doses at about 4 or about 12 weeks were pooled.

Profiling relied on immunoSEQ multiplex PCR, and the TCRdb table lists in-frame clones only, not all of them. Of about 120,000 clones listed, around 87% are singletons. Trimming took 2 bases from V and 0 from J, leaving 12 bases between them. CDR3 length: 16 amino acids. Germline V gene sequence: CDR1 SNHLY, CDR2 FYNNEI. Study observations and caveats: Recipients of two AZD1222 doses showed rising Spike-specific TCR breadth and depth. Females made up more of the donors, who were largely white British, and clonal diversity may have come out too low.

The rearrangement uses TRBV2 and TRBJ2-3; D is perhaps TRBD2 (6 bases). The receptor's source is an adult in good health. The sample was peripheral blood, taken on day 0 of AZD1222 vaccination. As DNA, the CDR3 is TGTGCCAGCAGTGAACTCCGGGCGGGGAGCACAGATACGCAGTATTTT. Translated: CASSELRAGSTDTQYF.